Included here is one T cell receptor (beta chain) sequence, with context. This may stem from a read error, because a much larger clone lies one nucleotide away. TCRbeta libraries were built with three rounds of nested PCR, modified from ARM-PCR. TCRdb analysed the multiplex PCR reads with MiXCR anew, one entry per CDR3 protein. Of 70,000 to 90,000 distinct CDR3 sequences in the sample, around four fifths were seen once. The template was RNA from unsorted bulk tissue. Chemotherapy-naive patients with new lung cancer underwent thoracic surgery in China, August–late 2014. Per germline, CDR1 DFQATT and CDR2 SNEGSKA (reference sequence). CDR3 length: 13 amino acids. The sample belongs to a study of tumor and adjacent non-tumor tissue in lung cancer.

This rearrangement joins TRBV20-1 to TRBJ2-7, with 7 nucleotides matching TRBD1. This clonotype was obtained from a woman in her fifties or sixties with non-small cell lung cancer. Material for sequencing was lung tumor tissue. This chain's CDR3 is CSAPGQFTYEPYF. CDR3 nucleotide sequence: TGCAGTGCGCCGGGACAGTTTACTTACGAGCCGTACTTC.